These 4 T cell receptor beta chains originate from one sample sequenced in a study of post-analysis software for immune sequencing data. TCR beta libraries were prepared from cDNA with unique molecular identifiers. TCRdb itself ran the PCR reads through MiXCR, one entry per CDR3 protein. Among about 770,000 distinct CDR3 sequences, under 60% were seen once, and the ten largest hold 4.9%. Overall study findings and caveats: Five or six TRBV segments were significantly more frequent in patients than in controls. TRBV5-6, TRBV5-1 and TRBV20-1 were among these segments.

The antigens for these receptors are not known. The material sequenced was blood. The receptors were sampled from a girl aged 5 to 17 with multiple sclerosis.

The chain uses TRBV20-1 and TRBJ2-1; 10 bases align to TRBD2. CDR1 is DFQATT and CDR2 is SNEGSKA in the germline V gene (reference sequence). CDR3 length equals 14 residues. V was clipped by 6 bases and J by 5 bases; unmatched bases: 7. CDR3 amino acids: CSARSGGGDNEQFF. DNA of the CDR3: TGCAGTGCCAGAAGCGGGGGGGGGGACAATGAGCAGTTCTTC.

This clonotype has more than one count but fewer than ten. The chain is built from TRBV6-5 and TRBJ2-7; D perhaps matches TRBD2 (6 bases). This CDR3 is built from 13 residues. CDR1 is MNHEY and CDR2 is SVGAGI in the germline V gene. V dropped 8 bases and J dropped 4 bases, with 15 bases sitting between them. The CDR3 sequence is CASSRGGRYEQYF. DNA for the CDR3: TGTGCCAGCTCCCGTGGAGGGCGGTACGAGCAGTACTTC.

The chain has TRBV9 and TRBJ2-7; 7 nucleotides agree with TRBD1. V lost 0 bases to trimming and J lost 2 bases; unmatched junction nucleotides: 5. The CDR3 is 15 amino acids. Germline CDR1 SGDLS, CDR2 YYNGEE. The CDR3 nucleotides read TGTGCCAGCAGCGTAGACACAGGGGCCCCCTACGAGCAGTACTTC. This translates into CASSVDTGAPYEQYF.

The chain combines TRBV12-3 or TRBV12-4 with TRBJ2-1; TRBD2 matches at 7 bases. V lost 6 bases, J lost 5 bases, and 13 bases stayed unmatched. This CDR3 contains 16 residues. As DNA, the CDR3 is TGTGCCAGCAGACCGCGGATTGCGGGAGTCGACAATGAGCAGTTCTTC. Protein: CASRPRIAGVDNEQFF.